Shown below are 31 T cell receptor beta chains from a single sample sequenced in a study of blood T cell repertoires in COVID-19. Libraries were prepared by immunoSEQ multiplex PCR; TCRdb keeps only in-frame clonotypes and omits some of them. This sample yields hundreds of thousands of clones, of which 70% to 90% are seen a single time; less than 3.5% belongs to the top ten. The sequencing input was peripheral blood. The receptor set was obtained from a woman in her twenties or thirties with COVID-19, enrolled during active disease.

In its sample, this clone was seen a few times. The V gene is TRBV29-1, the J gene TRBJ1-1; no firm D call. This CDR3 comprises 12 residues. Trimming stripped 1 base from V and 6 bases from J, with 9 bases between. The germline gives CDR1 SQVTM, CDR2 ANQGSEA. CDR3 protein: CSVEGYRSEAFF. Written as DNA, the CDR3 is TGCAGCGTTGAAGGGTATCGGTCTGAAGCTTTCTTT.

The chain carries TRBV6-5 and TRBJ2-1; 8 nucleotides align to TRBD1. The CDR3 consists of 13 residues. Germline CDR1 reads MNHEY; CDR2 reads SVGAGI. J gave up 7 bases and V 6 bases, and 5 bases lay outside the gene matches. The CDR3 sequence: CASRKTGGNEQFF. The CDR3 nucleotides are TGTGCCAGCAGGAAAACAGGGGGGAATGAGCAGTTCTTC.

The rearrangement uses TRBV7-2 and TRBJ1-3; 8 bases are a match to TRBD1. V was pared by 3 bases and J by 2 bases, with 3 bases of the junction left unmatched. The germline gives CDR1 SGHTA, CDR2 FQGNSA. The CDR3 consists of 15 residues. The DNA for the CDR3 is TGTGCCAGCAGCTTCTCAGGGGGCGCTGGAAACACCATATATTTT. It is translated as CASSFSGGAGNTIYF.

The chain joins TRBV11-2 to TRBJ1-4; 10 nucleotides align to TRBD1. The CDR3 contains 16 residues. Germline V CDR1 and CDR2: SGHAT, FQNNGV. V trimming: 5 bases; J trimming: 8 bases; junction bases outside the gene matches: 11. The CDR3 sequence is CASSHGGTGDREKLFF. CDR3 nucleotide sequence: TGTGCCAGCAGCCACGGTGGGACAGGGGATCGAGAAAAACTGTTTTTT.

CDR3 residues: CASDPTRGQTDTQYF. The DNA of the CDR3 is TGTGCCAGCGACCCTACTAGGGGACAAACAGATACGCAGTATTTT. This sequence joins TRBV28 and TRBJ2-3; perhaps TRBD1 as D (6 bases). The germline V and J ends were trimmed by 8 bases and 3 bases, with 18 bases remaining between them. The CDR3 length is 15 residues. CDR1 and CDR2 (germline): MDHEN, SYDVKM.

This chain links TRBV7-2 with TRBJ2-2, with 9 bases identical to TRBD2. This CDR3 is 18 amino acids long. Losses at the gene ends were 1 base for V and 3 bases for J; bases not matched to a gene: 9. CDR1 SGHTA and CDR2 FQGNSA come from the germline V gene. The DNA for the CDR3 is TGTGCCAGCAGCTTAGTCCGCCTGGCGGGGGGGCACACCGGGGAGCTGTTTTTT. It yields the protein CASSLVRLAGGHTGELFF.

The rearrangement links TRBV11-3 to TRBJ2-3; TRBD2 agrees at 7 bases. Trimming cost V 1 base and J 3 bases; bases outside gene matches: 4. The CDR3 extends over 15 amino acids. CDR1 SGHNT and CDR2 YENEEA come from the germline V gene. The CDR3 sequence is CASSLAERDTDTQYF. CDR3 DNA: TGTGCCAGCAGCTTAGCGGAGCGGGATACAGATACGCAGTATTTT.

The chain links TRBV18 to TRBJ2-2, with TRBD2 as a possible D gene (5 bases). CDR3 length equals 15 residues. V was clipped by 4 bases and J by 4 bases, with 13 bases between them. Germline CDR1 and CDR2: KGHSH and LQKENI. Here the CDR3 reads CASSLDGEITGELFF. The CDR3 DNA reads TGTGCCAGCTCACTTGACGGGGAGATCACCGGGGAGCTGTTTTTT.

The CDR3 DNA reads as TGCGCCAGCAGCCACCCGAACGGGGGGGGCCCTCGCAATCAGCCCCAGCATTTT. It specifies CASSHPNGGGPRNQPQHF. The gene calls are TRBV4-1 and TRBJ1-5, with D possibly being TRBD1 (6 bases). Trimming stripped 3 bases from V and 2 bases from J, with 20 bases between. The CDR3 is made up of 18 amino acids. Per germline, CDR1 MGHRA and CDR2 YSYEKL.

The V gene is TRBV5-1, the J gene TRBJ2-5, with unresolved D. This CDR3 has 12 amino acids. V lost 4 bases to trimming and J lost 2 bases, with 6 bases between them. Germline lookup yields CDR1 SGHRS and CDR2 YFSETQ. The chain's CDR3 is CASSLDQETQYF. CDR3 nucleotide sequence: TGCGCCAGCAGCCTAGATCAAGAGACCCAGTACTTC. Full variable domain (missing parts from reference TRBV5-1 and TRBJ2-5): KAGVTQTPRYLIKTRGQQVTLSCSPISGHRSVSWYQQTPGQGLQFLFEYFSETQRNKGNFPGRFSGRQFSNSRSEMNVSTLELGDSALYLCASSLDQETQYFGPGTRLLVL.

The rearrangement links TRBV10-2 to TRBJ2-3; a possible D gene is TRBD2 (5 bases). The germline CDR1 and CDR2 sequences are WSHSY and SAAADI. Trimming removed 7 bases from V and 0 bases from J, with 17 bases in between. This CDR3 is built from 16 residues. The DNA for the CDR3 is TGCGCCAGCAACCCCAGCGGCTACCATAGCACAGATACGCAGTATTTT. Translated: CASNPSGYHSTDTQYF.

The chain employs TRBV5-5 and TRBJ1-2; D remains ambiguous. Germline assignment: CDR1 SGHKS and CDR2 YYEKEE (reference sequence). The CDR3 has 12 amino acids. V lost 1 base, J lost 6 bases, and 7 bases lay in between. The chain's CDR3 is CASSLTSHGYTF. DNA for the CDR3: TGTGCCAGCAGCTTGACATCCCATGGCTACACCTTC.

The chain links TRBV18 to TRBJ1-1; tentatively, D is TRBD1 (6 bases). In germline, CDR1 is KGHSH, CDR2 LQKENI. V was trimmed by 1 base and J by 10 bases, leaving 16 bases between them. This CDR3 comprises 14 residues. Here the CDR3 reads CASSPRLGASGAFF. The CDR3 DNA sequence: TGTGCCAGCTCACCACGTCTGGGGGCCTCGGGAGCTTTCTTT. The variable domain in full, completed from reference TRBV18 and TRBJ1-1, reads NAGVMQNPRHLVRRRGQEARLRCSPMKGHSHVYWYRQLPEEGLKFMVYLQKENIIDESGMPKERFSAEFPKEGPSILRIQQVVRGDSAAYFCASSPRLGASGAFFGQGTRLTVV.

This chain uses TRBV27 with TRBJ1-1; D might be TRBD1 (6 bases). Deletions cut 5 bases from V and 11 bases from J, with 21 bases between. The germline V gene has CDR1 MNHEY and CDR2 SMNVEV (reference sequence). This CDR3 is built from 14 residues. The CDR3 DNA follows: TGTGCCAGCAGTCACGGGGTGGGGGCAGTTCTGGCTTTCTTT. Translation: CASSHGVGAVLAFF.

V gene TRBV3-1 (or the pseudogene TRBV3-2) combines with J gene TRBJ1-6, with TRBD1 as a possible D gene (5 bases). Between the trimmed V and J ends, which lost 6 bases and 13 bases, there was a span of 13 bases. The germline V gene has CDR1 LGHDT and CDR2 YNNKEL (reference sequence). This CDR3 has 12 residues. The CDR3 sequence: CASRPGIRPLHF. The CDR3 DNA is TGTGCCAGCAGACCAGGGATTAGGCCCCTCCACTTT.

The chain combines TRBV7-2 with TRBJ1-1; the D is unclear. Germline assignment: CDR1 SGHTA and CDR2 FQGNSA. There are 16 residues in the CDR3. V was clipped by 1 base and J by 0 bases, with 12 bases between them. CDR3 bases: TGTGCCAGCAGCTTAGAGTGGTTGGGCATGAACACTGAAGCTTTCTTT. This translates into CASSLEWLGMNTEAFF.

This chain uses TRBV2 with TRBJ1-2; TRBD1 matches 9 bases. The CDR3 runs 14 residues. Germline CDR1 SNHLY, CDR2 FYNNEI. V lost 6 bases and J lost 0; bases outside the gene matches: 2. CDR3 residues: CASRGTGSNYGYTF. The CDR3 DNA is TGTGCCAGCAGAGGGACAGGGTCTAACTATGGCTACACCTTC. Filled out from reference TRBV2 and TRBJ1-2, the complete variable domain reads EPEVTQTPSHQVTQMGQEVILRCVPISNHLYFYWYRQILGQKVEFLVSFYNNEISEKSEIFDDQFSVERPDGSNFTLKIRSTKLEDSAMYFCASRGTGSNYGYTFGSGTRLTVV.

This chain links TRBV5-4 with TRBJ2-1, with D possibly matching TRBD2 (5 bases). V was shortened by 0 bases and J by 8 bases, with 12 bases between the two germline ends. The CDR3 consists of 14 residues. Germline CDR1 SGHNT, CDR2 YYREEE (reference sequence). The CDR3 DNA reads TGTGCCAGCAGCTTGGGCCTAGCTCTCGATGAGCAGTTCTTC. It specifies CASSLGLALDEQFF.

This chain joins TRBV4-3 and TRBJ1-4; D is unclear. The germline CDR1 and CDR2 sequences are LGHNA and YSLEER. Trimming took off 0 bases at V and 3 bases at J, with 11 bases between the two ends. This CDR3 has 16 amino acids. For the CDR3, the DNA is TGCGCCAGCAGCCAAGAATTTCGTGGGCCTAATGAAAAACTGTTTTTT. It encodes CASSQEFRGPNEKLFF.

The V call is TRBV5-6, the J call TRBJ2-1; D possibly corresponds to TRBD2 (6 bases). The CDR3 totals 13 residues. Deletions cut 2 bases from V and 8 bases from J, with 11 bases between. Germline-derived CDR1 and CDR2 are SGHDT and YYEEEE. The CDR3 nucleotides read TGTGCCAGCAGCTTTAGCGGACGGGATGAGCAGTTCTTC. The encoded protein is CASSFSGRDEQFF. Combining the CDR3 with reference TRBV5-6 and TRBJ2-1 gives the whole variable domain DAGVTQSPTHLIKTRGQQVTLRCSPKSGHDTVSWYQQALGQGPQFIFQYYEEEERQRGNFPDRFSGHQFPNYSSELNVNALLLGDSALYLCASSFSGRDEQFFGPGTRLTVL.

DNA for the CDR3: TGTGCCAGCAGTTTAGCGACTAGCACAGATACGCAGTATTTT. Translated: CASSLATSTDTQYF. This chain links TRBV27 with TRBJ2-3; D is unresolved. V lost 2 bases, J lost 0 bases, and 6 bases lay in between. CDR1 and CDR2 from the germline V gene are MNHEY and SMNVEV (reference sequence). This CDR3 has 14 residues.

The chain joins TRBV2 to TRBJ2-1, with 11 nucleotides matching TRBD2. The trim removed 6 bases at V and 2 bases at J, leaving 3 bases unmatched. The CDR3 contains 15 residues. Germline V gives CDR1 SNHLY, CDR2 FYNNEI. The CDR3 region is CASRGLAAPYNEQFF. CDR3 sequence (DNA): TGTGCCAGCAGGGGACTAGCGGCTCCCTACAATGAGCAGTTCTTC.

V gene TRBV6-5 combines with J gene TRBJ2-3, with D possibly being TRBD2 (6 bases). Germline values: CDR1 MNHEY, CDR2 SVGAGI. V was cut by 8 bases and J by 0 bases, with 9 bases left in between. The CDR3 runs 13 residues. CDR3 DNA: TGTGCCAGCGGAAGCGGGAGCACAGATACGCAGTATTTT. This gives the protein CASGSGSTDTQYF.

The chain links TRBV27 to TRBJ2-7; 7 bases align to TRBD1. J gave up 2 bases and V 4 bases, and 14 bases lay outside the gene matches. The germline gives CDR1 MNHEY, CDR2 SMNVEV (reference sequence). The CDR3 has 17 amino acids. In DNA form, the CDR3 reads TGTGCCAGCAGTTCCCTTTCGATATACAGGGGTCCCTACGAGCAGTACTTC. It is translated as CASSSLSIYRGPYEQYF.

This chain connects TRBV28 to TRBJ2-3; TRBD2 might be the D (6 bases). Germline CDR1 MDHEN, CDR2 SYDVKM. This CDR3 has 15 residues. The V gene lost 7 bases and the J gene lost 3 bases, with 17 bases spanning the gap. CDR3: CASKVGAGGTDTQYF. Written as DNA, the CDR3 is TGTGCCAGCAAGGTGGGCGCCGGGGGAACAGATACGCAGTATTTT.

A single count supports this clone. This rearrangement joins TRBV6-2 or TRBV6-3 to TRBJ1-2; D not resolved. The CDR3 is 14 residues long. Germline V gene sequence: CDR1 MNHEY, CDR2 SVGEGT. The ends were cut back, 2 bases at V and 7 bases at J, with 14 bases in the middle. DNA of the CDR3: TGTGCCAGCAGTTACCGGCGCGGAGCCCGTGGCTACACCTTC. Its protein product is CASSYRRGARGYTF.

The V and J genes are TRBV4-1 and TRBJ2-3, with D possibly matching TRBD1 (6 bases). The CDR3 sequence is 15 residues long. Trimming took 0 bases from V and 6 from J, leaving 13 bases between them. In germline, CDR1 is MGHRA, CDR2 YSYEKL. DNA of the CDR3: TGCGCCAGCAGCCAAGAATGGCCCACAGGGGATACGCAGTATTTT. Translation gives CASSQEWPTGDTQYF.

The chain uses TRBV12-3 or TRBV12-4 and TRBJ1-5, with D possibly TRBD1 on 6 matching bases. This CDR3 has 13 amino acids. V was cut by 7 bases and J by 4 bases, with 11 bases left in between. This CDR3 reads CASTEGQNQPQHF. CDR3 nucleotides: TGTGCCAGCACCGAAGGACAGAATCAGCCCCAGCATTTT.

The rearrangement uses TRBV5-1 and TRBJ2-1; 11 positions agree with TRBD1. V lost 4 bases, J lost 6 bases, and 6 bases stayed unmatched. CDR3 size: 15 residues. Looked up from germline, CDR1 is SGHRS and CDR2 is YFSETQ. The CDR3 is CASSPGQGGINEQFF. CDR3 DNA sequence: TGCGCCAGCAGCCCGGGACAGGGGGGCATCAATGAGCAGTTCTTC.

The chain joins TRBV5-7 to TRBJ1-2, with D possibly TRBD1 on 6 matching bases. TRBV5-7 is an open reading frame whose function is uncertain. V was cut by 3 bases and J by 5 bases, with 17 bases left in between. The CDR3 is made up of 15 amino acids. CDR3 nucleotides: TGTGCCAGCAGCTCAAACAGGGAGATAAGGTATGGCTACACCTTC. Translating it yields CASSSNREIRYGYTF.

CDR3 region: CATSRRTSSTDTQYF. Written as DNA, the CDR3 is TGTGCCACCAGTAGGAGGACCTCTAGCACAGATACGCAGTATTTT. The V gene is TRBV24-1, the J gene TRBJ2-3, with a weak D call TRBD2 (5 bases). Germline loops: CDR1 KGHDR, CDR2 SFDVKD. With 6 bases removed from V and 0 bases from J, the gap between germline ends came to 12 bases. The length of the CDR3 is 15 residues.